This paragraph reports one T cell receptor (beta chain). These data are taken from a study of blood T cell repertoires in COVID-19. Whole-study context: Samples of COVID-19 (acute and convalescent) were obtained from the United States, Italy and Spain. T cells, B-cell-depleted T cells, or PBMCs supplied cDNA or gDNA.

In the original workflow: How many nucleated cells were present was estimated from reference gene primer amplification. Produced via immunoSEQ multiplex PCR; TCRdb's table is partial and in-frame only. The V and J calls and the clone size are those of that table, but D and trimming were determined from the DNA. The repertoire has 120,000 to 150,000 clones, roughly 78% of them found once; the top ten carry 12% to 15%. The CDR3 is 15 amino acids. V lost 0 bases, J lost 2 bases, and 10 bases lay in between. Germline V lookup: CDR1 LGHDT, CDR2 YNNKEL (reference sequence). The sample taken for sequencing was peripheral blood. The origin of this receptor is a human donor with acute or convalescent COVID-19. The donor label of this sample is uncertain. The rearrangement links TRBV3-1 (or the pseudogene TRBV3-2) to TRBJ1-1, with D unresolved. The CDR3 bases are TGTGCCAGCAGCCAAGATGAGACAAGTAACACTGAAGCTTTCTTT. Protein sequence: CASSQDETSNTEAFF.